The 8 T cell receptor beta chains reported below all come from one sample, sequenced in a study of blood T cell repertoires in COVID-19 (TCRdb year 2020). The library came from the immunoSEQ multiplex PCR assay. TCRdb took over this immuneACCESS table, retaining in-frame rearrangements with V and J assigned. Such tables are incomplete; in checked studies, under half of the missing clones stem from an unresolved V gene, and the remainder is unexplained. This sample is represented by roughly 200,000 clones; approximately 90% of them were singletons. Approximately 5.6% of the sample goes to the ten largest clones. The sequenced sample was peripheral blood. These receptors were collected from a woman between 40 and 55 years old who had recovered from COVID-19.

Turning to this clone: This specimen includes other DNA sequences encoding the same CDR3. The gene calls are TRBV30 and TRBJ1-5; D is possibly TRBD1 (5 bases). In germline, CDR1 is GTSNPN, CDR2 SVGIG (reference sequence). The CDR3 contains 13 residues. The germline V and J ends were trimmed by 1 base and 2 bases, with 6 bases remaining between them. CDR3 nucleotides: TGTGCCTGGAGTGGGGGGGGCAATCAGCCCCAGCATTTT. Amino acid sequence: CAWSGGGNQPQHF.

This chain connects TRBV4-3 to TRBJ1-1, with a weak D call TRBD1 (5 bases). CDR1 is LGHNA, CDR2 YSLEER, per germline. V lost 1 base and J 3 bases, leaving 9 bases between the germline ends. The CDR3 extends over 14 amino acids. CDR3 DNA: TGCGCCAGCAGCCAAGGTAAAGGGGACACTGAAGCTTTCTTT. Translation gives CASSQGKGDTEAFF.

The chain combines TRBV3-1 (or the pseudogene TRBV3-2) with TRBJ2-7; D remains ambiguous. This CDR3 has 15 residues. V lost 4 bases to trimming and J lost 1 base, with 14 bases between them. CDR1 is LGHDT and CDR2 is YNNKEL in the germline V gene (reference sequence). The CDR3 sequence: CASSLPAGGSYEQYF. CDR3 DNA: TGTGCCAGCAGCCTGCCGGCAGGTGGATCCTACGAGCAGTACTTC.

The chain links TRBV2 to TRBJ2-3; perhaps TRBD1 as D (5 bases). The CDR3 consists of 19 residues. CDR1 is SNHLY, CDR2 FYNNEI, per germline. V lost 6 bases, J lost 0 bases, and 25 bases lay in between. The CDR3 spells CASSGGAFWGSSSTDTQYF. CDR3 nucleotide sequence: TGTGCCAGCAGCGGTGGGGCCTTTTGGGGCAGCTCTAGCACAGATACGCAGTATTTT.

This clone was found once. V and J are TRBV14 and TRBJ2-1; possibly TRBD2 for D (5 bases). This CDR3 has 16 residues. The germline V gene encodes CDR1 SGHDN and CDR2 FVKESK. Trimming pared 0 bases from V and 7 bases from J, leaving 16 bases between. CDR3 coding DNA: TGTGCCAGCAGCCAAGATTGGCTAGCATCGAGGAATGAGCAGTTCTTC. This codes for CASSQDWLASRNEQFF.

This rearrangement joins TRBV28 to TRBJ2-5; possible D gene TRBD2, 6 bases. Trimming took off 4 bases at V and 4 bases at J, with 16 bases between the two ends. The CDR3 is 15 residues long. Germline-derived CDR1 and CDR2 are MDHEN and SYDVKM. The CDR3 sequence is CASSSIPGVPETQYF. The CDR3 region has the DNA TGTGCCAGCAGTTCCATTCCGGGAGTCCCAGAGACCCAGTACTTC.

J is TRBJ2-7 and V is TRBV21-1; no check of the table's D call, TRBD2, against the DNA was made. TRBV21-1 is a pseudogene segment. The CDR3 consists of 19 residues. CDR3 loop: CASSKVAGLAGAKSYEQYF. The CDR3 DNA is TGTGCCAGCAGCAAGGTCGCGGGACTAGCGGGAGCCAAATCCTACGAGCAGTACTTC.

V usage is TRBV7-6 and J usage is TRBJ2-1; D is ambiguous. Germline-derived CDR1 and CDR2 are SGHVS and FNYEAQ. The V and J ends lost 5 bases and 1 base respectively, with 15 bases between them. The CDR3 is 16 residues long. The CDR3 loop is CASSETVEVSYNEQFF. DNA of the CDR3: TGTGCCAGCAGCGAGACGGTTGAGGTGTCCTACAATGAGCAGTTCTTC.